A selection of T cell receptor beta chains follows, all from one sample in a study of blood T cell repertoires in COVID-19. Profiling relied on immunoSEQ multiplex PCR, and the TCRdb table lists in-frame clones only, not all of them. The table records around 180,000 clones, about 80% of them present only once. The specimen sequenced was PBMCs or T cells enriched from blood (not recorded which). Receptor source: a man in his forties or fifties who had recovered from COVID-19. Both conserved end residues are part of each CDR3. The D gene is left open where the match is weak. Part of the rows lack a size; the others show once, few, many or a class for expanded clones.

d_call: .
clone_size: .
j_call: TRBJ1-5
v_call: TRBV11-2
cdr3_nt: TGTGCCAGCAGCTTAGCCGTCGGCAATCAGCCCCAGCATTTT
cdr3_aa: CASSLAVGNQPQHF

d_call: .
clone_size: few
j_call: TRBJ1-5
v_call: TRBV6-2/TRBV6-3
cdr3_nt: TGTGCCAGCACCCCAACAGGGAGCAATCAGCCCCAGCATTTT
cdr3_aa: CASTPTGSNQPQHF

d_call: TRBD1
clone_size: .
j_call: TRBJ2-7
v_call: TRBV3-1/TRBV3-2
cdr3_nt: TGTGCCAGCAGCCGAGGACAGGGGTTTGAGCAGTACTTC
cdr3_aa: CASSRGQGFEQYF

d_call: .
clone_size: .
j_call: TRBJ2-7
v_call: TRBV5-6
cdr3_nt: TGTGCCAGCAGCCCCACAGGGCGTCTCTTTGGGGAGCAGTACTTC
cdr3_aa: CASSPTGRLFGEQYF

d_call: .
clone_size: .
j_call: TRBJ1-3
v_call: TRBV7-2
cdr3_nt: TGTGCCAGCAGCTTTATCGCGGGGGTGGGTGGAAACACCATATATTTT
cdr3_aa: CASSFIAGVGGNTIYF

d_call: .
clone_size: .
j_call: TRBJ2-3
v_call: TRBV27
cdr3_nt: TGTGCCAGCAGTACCATCGGCGGGGGCACAGATACGCAGTATTTT
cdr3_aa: CASSTIGGGTDTQYF

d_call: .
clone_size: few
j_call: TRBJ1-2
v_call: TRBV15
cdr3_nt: TGTGCCACCAGCAGAGACCGGGGACTCTATGGCTACACCTTC
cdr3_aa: CATSRDRGLYGYTF

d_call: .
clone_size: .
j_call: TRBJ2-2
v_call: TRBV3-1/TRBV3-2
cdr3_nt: TGTGCCAGCACCACAAGGAACACCGGGGAGCTGTTTTTT
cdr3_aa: CASTTRNTGELFF

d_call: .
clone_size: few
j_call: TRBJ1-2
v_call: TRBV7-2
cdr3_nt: TGTGCCAGCAGCTTACAGGGCCTCTATGGCTACACCTTC
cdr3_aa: CASSLQGLYGYTF

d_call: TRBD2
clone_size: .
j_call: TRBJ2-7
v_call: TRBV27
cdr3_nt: TGTGCCAGCAGTTTCGGACTAGCGGGGACCTACGAGCAGTACTTC
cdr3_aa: CASSFGLAGTYEQYF

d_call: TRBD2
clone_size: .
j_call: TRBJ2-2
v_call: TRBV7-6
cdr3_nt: TGTGCCAGCAGCCCACCGTCGGGGGGCACCGGGGAGCTGTTTTTT
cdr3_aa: CASSPPSGGTGELFF

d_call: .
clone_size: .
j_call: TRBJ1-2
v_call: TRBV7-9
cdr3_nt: TGTGCCAGCAGCTTAGGTGGAGGGGGGGACTATGGCTACACCTTC
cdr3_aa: CASSLGGGGDYGYTF

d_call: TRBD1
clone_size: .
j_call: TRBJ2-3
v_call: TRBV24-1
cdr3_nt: TGTGCCACCAGTGATAGGACAGGCGGGGATACGCAGTATTTT
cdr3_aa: CATSDRTGGDTQYF

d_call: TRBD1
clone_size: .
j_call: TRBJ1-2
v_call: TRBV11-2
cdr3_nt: TGTGCCAGCAGCCCAAGCGGAATTCCGGGACAGGGTATCAGCTATGGCTACACCTTC
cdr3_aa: CASSPSGIPGQGISYGYTF

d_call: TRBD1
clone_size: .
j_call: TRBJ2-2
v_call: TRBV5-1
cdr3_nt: TGCGCCAGCAGCTTGACAGGGGGAAGTACCGGGGAGCTGTTTTTT
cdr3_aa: CASSLTGGSTGELFF

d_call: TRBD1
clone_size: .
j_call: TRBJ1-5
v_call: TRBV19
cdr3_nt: TGTGCCAGTAGTAGCAGAGGGACAGGGAGAACTCAGCCCCAGCATTTT
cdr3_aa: CASSSRGTGRTQPQHF

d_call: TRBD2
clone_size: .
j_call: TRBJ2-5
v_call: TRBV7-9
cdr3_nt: TGTGCCAGCAGCTTAGGTAGGGCTAGCGGGGGGCGAGAGACCCAGTACTTC
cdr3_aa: CASSLGRASGGRETQYF

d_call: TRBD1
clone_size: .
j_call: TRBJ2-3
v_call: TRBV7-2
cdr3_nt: TGTGCCAGCAGCCCGCACCCCAATACAGGGGGGAATACGCAGTATTTT
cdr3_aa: CASSPHPNTGGNTQYF

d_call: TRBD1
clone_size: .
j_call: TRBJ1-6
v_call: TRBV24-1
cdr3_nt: TGTGCCACCAGTGATGGGGGACAGGGGTACAATTCACCCCTCCACTTT
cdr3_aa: CATSDGGQGYNSPLHF

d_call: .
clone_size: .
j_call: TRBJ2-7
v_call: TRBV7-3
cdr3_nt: TGTGCCAGCAGGTCAACAGGGTTCGGCGAGCAGTACTTC
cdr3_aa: CASRSTGFGEQYF

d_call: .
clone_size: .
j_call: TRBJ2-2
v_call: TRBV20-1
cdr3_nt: TGCAGTGCTAGTCTCGGGGAGCGGACCGGGGAGCTGTTTTTT
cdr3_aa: CSASLGERTGELFF

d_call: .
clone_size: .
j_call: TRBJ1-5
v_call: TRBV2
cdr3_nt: TGTGCCAGCACCACCAACAGAAATAGCAATCAGCCCCAGCATTTT
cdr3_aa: CASTTNRNSNQPQHF

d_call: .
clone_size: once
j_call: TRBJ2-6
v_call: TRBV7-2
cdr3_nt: TGTGCCAGCAGCTTAGCATCCTCCGGGGCCAACGTCCTGACTTTC
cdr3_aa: CASSLASSGANVLTF

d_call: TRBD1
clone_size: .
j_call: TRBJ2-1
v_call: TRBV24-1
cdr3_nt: TGTGCCACCAGTGATCCGGGGACAGGGGGTCACAATGAGCAGTTCTTC
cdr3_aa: CATSDPGTGGHNEQFF

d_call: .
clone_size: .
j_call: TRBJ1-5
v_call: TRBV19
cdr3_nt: TGTGCCAGTAACCCTCAAGGCAGGGTGGTGGAGGGTCAGCCCCAGCATTTT
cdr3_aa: CASNPQGRVVEGQPQHF

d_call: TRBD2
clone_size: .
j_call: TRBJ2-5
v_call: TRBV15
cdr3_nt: TGTGCCACCAGCAATCCCCGATTGGCAGCGGGGGGGCCGGAGACCCAGTACTTC
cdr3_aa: CATSNPRLAAGGPETQYF

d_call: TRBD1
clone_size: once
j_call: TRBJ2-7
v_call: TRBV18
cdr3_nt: TGTGCCAGCTCACTCCGGGTCACAGGGGCCGGCTACGAGCAGTACTTC
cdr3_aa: CASSLRVTGAGYEQYF

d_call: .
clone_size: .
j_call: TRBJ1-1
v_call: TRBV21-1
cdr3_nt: TGTGCCAGCAGCAAAGGTTTCCGGACAGGGGTATTCACTGAAGCTTTCTTT
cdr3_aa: CASSKGFRTGVFTEAFF